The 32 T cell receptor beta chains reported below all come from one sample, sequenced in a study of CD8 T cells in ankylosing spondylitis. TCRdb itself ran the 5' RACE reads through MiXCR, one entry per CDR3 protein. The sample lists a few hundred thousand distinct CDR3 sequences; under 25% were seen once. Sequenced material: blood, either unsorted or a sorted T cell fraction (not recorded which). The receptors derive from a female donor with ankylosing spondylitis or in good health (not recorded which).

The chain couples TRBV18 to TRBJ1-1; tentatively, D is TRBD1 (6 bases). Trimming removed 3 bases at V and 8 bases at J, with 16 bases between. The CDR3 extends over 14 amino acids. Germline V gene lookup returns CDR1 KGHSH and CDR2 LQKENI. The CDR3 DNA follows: TGTGCCAGCTCACCCGACAGGACTCGAGGAGAAGCTTTCTTT. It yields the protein CASSPDRTRGEAFF.

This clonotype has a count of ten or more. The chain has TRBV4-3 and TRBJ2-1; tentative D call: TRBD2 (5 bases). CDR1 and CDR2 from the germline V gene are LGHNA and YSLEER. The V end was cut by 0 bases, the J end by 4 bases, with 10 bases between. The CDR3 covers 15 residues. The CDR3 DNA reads TGCGCCAGCAGCCAAGAATCGGGGTTTTACAATGAGCAGTTCTTC. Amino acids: CASSQESGFYNEQFF.

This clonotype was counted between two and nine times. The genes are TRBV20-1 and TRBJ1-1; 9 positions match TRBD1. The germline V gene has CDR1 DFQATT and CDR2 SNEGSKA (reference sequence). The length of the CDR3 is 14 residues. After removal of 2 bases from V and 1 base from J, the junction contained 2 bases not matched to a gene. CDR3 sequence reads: CSARTGGSNTEAFF. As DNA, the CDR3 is TGCAGTGCTAGAACAGGGGGCTCGAACACTGAAGCTTTCTTT.

The CDR3 protein is CASSLRAEGEQYF. CDR3 nucleotide sequence: TGTGCCAGCAGCTTAAGGGCTGAGGGCGAGCAGTACTTC. The rearrangement joins TRBV7-3 to TRBJ2-7; a weak D match, TRBD2 (5 bases). The germline CDR1 and CDR2 sequences are SGHTA and FQGTGA. The CDR3 runs 13 residues. The V and J ends lost 1 base and 6 bases respectively, with 10 bases between them.

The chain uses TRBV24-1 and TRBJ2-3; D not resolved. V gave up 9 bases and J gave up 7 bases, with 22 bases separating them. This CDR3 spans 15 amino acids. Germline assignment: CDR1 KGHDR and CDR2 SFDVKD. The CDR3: CATETASSPRNTQYF. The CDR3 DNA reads TGTGCCACCGAGACCGCAAGTTCTCCCCGGAATACGCAGTATTTT.

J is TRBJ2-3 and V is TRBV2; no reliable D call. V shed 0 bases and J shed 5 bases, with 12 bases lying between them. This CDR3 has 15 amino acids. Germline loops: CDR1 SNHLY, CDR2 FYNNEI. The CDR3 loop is CASSEAGPLRDTQYF. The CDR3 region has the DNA TGTGCCAGCAGTGAAGCGGGCCCTTTGAGAGATACGCAGTATTTT.

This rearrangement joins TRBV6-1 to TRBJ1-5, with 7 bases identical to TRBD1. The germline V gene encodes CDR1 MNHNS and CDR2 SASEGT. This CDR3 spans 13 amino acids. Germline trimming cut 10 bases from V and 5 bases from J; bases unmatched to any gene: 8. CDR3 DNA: TGTGCCACCCGCAGGGGGGTTGATCAGCCCCAGCATTTT. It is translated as CATRRGVDQPQHF.

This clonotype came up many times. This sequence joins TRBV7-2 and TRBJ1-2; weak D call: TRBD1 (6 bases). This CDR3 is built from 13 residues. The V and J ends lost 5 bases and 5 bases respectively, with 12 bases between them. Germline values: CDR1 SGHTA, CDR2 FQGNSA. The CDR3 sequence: CASSLGQLYGYTF. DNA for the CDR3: TGTGCCAGCAGCCTCGGACAGCTTTATGGCTACACCTTC.

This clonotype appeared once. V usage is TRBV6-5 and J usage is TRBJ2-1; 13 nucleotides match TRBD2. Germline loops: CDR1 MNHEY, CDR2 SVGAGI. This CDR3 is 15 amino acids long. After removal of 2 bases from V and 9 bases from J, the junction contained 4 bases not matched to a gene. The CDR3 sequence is CASSYEGLAGAEQFF. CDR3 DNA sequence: TGTGCCAGCAGTTACGAAGGACTAGCGGGAGCTGAGCAGTTCTTC.

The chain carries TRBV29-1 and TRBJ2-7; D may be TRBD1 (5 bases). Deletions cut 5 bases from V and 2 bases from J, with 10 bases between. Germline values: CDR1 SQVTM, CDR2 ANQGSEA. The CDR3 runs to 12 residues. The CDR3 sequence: CSVYDSTYEQYF. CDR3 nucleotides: TGCAGCGTTTACGACAGCACCTACGAGCAGTACTTC.

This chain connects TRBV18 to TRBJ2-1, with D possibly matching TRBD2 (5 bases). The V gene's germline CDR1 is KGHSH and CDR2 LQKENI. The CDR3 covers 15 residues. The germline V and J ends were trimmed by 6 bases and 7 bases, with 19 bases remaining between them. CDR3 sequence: CASSPNAGPGNEQFF. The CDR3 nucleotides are TGTGCCAGCTCCCCAAATGCTGGGCCGGGGAATGAGCAGTTCTTC.

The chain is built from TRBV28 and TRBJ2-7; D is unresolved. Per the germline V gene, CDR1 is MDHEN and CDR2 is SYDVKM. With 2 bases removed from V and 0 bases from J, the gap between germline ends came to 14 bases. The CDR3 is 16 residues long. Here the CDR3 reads CASSLLFSNSSYEQYF. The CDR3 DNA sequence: TGTGCCAGCAGTTTACTGTTCAGTAACAGCTCCTACGAGCAGTACTTC.

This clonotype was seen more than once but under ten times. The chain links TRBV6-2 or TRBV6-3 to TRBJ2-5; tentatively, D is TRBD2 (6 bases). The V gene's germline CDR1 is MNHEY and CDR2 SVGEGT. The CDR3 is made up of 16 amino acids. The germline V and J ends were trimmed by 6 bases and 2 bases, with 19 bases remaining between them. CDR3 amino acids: CASSPPVLAPQETQYF. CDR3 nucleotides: TGTGCCAGCAGCCCACCGGTACTAGCCCCACAAGAGACCCAGTACTTC.

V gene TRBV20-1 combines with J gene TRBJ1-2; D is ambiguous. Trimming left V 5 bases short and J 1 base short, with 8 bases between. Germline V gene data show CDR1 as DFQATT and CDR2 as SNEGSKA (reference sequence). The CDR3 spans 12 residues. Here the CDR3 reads CSADVFNYGYTF. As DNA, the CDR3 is TGCAGTGCTGACGTCTTTAACTATGGCTACACCTTC.

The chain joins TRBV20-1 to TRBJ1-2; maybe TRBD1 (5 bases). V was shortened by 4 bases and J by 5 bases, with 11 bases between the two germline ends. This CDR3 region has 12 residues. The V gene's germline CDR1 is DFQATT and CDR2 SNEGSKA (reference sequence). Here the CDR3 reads CSATDRKYGYTF. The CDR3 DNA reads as TGCAGTGCTACTGACAGAAAGTATGGCTACACCTTC.

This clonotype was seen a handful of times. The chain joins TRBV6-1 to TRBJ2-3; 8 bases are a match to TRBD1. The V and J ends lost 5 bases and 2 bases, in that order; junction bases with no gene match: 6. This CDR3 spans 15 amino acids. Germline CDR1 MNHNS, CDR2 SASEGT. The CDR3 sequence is CASSPTGANTDTQYF. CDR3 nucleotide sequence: TGTGCCAGCAGTCCGACAGGGGCTAACACAGATACGCAGTATTTT.

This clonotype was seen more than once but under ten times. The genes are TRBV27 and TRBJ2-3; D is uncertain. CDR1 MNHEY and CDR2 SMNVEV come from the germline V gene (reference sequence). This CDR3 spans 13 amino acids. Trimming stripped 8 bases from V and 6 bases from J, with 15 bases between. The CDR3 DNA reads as TGTGCCAGCCGAACCTTGGCGCCGGATACGCAGTATTTT. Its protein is CASRTLAPDTQYF.

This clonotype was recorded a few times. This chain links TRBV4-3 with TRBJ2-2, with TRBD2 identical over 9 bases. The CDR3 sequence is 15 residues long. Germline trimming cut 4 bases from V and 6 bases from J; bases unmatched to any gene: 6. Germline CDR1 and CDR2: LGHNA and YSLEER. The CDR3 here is CASSPASGIPGELFF. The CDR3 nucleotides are TGCGCCAGCAGCCCTGCTAGCGGGATCCCCGGGGAGCTGTTTTTT.

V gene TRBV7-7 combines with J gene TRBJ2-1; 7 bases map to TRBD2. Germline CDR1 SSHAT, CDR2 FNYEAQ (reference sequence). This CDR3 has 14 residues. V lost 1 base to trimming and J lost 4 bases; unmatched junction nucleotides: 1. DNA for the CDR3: TGTGCCAGCAGCTTAGAAGCGGGGTACAATGAGCAGTTCTTC. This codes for CASSLEAGYNEQFF.

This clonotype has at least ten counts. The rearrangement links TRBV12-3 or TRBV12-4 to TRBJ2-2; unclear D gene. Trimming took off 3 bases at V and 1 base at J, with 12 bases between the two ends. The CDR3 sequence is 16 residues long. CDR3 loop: CASSFESSENTGELFF. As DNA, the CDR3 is TGTGCCAGCAGTTTTGAGTCGAGCGAGAACACCGGGGAGCTGTTTTTT.

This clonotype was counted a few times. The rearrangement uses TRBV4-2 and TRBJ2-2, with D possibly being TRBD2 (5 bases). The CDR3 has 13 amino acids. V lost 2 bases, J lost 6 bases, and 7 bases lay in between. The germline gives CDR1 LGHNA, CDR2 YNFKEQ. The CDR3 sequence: CASSQRGSGELFF. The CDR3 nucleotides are TGTGCCAGCAGCCAACGGGGATCCGGGGAGCTGTTTTTT.

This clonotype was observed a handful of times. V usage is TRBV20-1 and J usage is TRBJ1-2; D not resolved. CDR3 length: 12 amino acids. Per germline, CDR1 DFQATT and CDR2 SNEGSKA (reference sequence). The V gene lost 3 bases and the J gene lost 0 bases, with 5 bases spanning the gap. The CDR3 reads CSASIANYGYTF. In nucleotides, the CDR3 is TGCAGTGCTAGTATAGCTAACTATGGCTACACCTTC.

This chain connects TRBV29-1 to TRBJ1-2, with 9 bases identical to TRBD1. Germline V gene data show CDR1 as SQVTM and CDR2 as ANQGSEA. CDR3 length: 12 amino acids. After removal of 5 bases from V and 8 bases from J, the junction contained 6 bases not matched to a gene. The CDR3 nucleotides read TGCAGCGTTTATACAGGGGGCATAGGCTACACCTTC. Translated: CSVYTGGIGYTF.

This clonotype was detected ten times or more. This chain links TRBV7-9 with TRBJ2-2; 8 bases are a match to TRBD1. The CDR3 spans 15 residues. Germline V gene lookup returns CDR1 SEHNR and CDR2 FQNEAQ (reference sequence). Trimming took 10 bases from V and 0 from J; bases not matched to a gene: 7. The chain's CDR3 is CATPRDRTNTGELFF. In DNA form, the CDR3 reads TGTGCCACCCCCCGGGACAGGACGAACACCGGGGAGCTGTTTTTT.

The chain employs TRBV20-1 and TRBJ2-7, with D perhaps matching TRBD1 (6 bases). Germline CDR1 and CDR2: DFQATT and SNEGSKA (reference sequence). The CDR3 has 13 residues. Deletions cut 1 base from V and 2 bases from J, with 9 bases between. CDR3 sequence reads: CSARVQGTYEQYF. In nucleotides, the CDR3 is TGCAGTGCTAGAGTACAGGGAACCTACGAGCAGTACTTC.

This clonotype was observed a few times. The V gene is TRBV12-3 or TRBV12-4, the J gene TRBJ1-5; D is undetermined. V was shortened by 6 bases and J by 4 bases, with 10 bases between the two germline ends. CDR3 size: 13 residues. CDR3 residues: CASSRGRNQPQHF. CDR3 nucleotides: TGTGCCAGCAGCCGGGGAAGGAATCAGCCCCAGCATTTT.

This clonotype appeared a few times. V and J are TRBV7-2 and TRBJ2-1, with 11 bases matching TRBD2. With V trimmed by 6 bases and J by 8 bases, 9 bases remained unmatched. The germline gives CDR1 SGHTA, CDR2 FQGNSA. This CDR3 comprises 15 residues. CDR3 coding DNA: TGTGCCAGCAGTCTACTAGCGGGAGTGGCGGATGAGCAGTTCTTC. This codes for CASSLLAGVADEQFF. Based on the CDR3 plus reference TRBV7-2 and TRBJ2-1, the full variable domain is GAGVSQSPSNKVTEKGKDVELRCDPISGHTALYWYRQSLGQGLEFLIYFQGNSAPDKSGLPSDRFSAERTGGSVSTLTIQRTQQEDSAVYLCASSLLAGVADEQFFGPGTRLTVL.

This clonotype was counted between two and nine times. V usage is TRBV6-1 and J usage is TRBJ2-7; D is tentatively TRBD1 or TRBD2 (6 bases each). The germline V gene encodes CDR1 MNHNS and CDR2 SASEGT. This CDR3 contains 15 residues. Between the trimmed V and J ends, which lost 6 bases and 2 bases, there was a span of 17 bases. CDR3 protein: CASSHTGRPAYEQYF. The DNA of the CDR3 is TGTGCCAGCAGCCACACAGGGAGGCCGGCCTACGAGCAGTACTTC.

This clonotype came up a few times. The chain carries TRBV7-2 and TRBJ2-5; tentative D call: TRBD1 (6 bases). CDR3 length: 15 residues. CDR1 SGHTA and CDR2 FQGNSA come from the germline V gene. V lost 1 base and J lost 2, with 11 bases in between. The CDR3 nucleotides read TGTGCCAGCAGCTTAGGGACAGTCCGACAAGAGACCCAGTACTTC. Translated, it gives CASSLGTVRQETQYF.

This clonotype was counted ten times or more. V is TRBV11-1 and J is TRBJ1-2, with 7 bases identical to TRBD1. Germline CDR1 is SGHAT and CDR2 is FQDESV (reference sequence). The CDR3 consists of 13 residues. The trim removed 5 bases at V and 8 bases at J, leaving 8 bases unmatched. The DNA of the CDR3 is TGTGCCAGCAGCCTAGGGGGCGGCGGCGGCTACACCTTC. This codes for CASSLGGGGGYTF.

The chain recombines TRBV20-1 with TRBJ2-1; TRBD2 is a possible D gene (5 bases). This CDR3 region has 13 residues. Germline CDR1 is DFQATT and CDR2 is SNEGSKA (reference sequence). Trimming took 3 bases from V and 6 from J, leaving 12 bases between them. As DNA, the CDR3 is TGCAGTGCTAGTAGGCGGGCAGGCAATGAGCAGTTCTTC. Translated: CSASRRAGNEQFF.

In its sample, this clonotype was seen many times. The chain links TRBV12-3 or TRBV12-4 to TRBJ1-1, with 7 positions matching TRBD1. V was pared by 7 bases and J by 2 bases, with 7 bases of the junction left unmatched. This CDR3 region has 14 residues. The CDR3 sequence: CASTRTGGNTEAFF. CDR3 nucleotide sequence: TGTGCCAGCACTCGGACAGGAGGTAACACTGAAGCTTTCTTT.